Shown below are 25 T cell receptor beta chains from a single sample sequenced in a study of radiotherapy plus CTLA-4 blockade in lung cancer. Some clones are missing from TCRdb's copy, which holds only in-frame ones; the method was immunoSEQ multiplex PCR. The sample has tens of thousands of clones, over 70% seen once; the top ten hold 4%. The sequencing used peripheral blood, collected from a patient treated with radiotherapy plus ipilimumab. Every receptor here comes from a human donor with non-small cell lung cancer who had a partial response to radiotherapy plus ipilimumab. Some clones in this sample may be carry-over from other donors' samples.

The chain is built from TRBV7-7 and TRBJ2-2; 10 bases match TRBD1. Germline assignment: CDR1 SSHAT and CDR2 FNYEAQ (reference sequence). This CDR3 spans 17 amino acids. J gave up 3 bases and V 5 bases, and 9 bases lay outside the gene matches. The CDR3 DNA reads as TGTGCCAGCAGCGTCGCGCCCGGGACAGGGGACACCGGGGAGCTGTTTTTT. It is translated as CASSVAPGTGDTGELFF.

The chain has TRBV21-1 and TRBJ2-7; the tabulated D call, TRBD2, remains unverified against the DNA. TRBV21-1 is termed a pseudogene. The CDR3 totals 12 residues. The CDR3 DNA sequence: TGTGCCAGCAGCTCCCGGTCCTACGAGCAGTACTTC. Protein sequence: CASSSRSYEQYF.

The chain uses TRBV28 and TRBJ2-7, with 10 bases identical to TRBD2. Germline loops: CDR1 MDHEN, CDR2 SYDVKM. The CDR3 runs to 15 residues. The V segment lost 7 bases and the J segment 4 bases; nucleotides outside the gene matches: 10. For the CDR3, the DNA is TGTGCCAGCACCGGGCTAGCGGGAGCCGATTACGAGCAGTACTTC. It specifies CASTGLAGADYEQYF.

The rearrangement uses TRBV5-1 and TRBJ2-5; D unresolved. The CDR3 length is 16 residues. Germline V gives CDR1 SGHRS, CDR2 YFSETQ. Trimming removed 0 bases from V and 5 bases from J, with 17 bases in between. The DNA for the CDR3 is TGCGCCAGCAGCTTGGACCGACCCCTTAACGGGGAGACCCAGTACTTC. Protein product: CASSLDRPLNGETQYF.

The genes are TRBV29-1 and TRBJ1-1, with D tentatively TRBD1 (5 bases). The germline V gene has CDR1 SQVTM and CDR2 ANQGSEA. The CDR3 extends over 17 amino acids. V was pared by 4 bases and J by 1 base, with 22 bases between. Here the CDR3 DNA reads TGCAGCGTTGTGGGGGGGGGTGCTTATGTAAGGAACACTGAAGCTTTCTTT. Amino acid sequence: CSVVGGGAYVRNTEAFF.

The rearrangement joins TRBV6-4 to TRBJ2-7; TRBD2 agrees at 10 bases. There are 16 residues in the CDR3. The J segment lost 7 bases and the V segment lost 7 bases, leaving 16 bases of the junction unmatched. Per germline, CDR1 MRHNA and CDR2 SNTAGT. The CDR3 DNA sequence: TGTGCCAGCATAGAGGAGGAGCGGGAGGGGGCGTGGGAGCAGTACTTC. This translates into CASIEEEREGAWEQYF.

This chain connects TRBV7-6 to TRBJ1-1; TRBD1 agrees at 9 bases. The CDR3 spans 13 residues. CDR1 is SGHVS and CDR2 is FNYEAQ in the germline V gene. The V and J ends lost 6 bases and 3 bases, in that order; junction bases with no gene match: 2. The CDR3 protein is CASRRDRDTEAFF. CDR3 nucleotides: TGTGCCAGCAGACGGGACAGGGACACTGAAGCTTTCTTT.

The V and J genes are TRBV6-5 and TRBJ1-6; TRBD1 aligns across 7 bases. With V trimmed by 2 bases and J by 3 bases, 1 base remained unmatched. The CDR3 extends over 15 amino acids. Germline V CDR1 and CDR2: MNHEY, SVGAGI. The CDR3 here is CASSYGDSYNSPLHF. The CDR3, as DNA: TGTGCCAGCAGTTACGGGGACAGCTATAATTCACCCCTCCACTTT.

The chain carries TRBV28 and TRBJ1-5; D not certain. V was trimmed by 8 bases and J by 3 bases, leaving 14 bases between them. The germline CDR1 and CDR2 sequences are MDHEN and SYDVKM. This CDR3 contains 14 residues. DNA for the CDR3: TGTGCCAGCCGGGAAGGTGGCAACAATCAGCCCCAGCATTTT. Amino acids: CASREGGNNQPQHF.

This rearrangement joins TRBV6-5 to TRBJ2-5; 8 bases align to TRBD1. Germline V gene sequence: CDR1 MNHEY, CDR2 SVGAGI. V gave up 6 bases and J gave up 4 bases; unmatched junction bases: 10. The CDR3 consists of 15 residues. The CDR3 reads CASSLTTGVGETQYF. As DNA, the CDR3 is TGTGCCAGCAGCCTAACGACAGGGGTTGGAGAGACCCAGTACTTC.

The genes are TRBV19 and TRBJ1-1, with 8 positions matching TRBD1. The CDR3 covers 14 residues. V was pared by 5 bases and J by 5 bases, with 7 bases of the junction left unmatched. CDR1 is LNHDA, CDR2 SQIVND, per germline (reference sequence). CDR3 loop: CASSARDRRTEAFF. The CDR3, as DNA: TGTGCCAGTAGTGCCCGGGACAGGAGAACTGAAGCTTTCTTT.

The table lists this clone with a count of one. The chain links TRBV25-1 to TRBJ2-5; 8 bases fit TRBD2. There are 14 residues in the CDR3. Germline lookup yields CDR1 MGHDK and CDR2 SYGVNS. J was trimmed by 2 bases and V by 4 bases; bases with no gene match: 3. The CDR3 DNA is TGTGCCAGCAGTGCACTAGCGGTTCAAGAGACCCAGTACTTC. Its translation: CASSALAVQETQYF.

This clone was seen only a few times. The V gene is TRBV29-1, the J gene TRBJ1-2, with D maybe TRBD1 (5 bases). The CDR3 sequence is 12 residues long. The V and J ends lost 0 bases and 7 bases respectively, with 9 bases between them. Germline V gene lookup returns CDR1 SQVTM and CDR2 ANQGSEA. CDR3 region: CSVEDVGGGYTF. The CDR3 coding sequence is TGCAGCGTTGAAGATGTCGGGGGTGGCTACACCTTC.

This chain uses TRBV4-2 with TRBJ2-1, with 8 bases lining up with TRBD2. V dropped 0 bases and J dropped 7; count of bases not matched to a gene: 11. The CDR3 loop spans 17 amino acids. Germline lookup yields CDR1 LGHNA and CDR2 YNFKEQ. The chain's CDR3 is CASSQDGPGGPGNEQFF. DNA of the CDR3: TGTGCCAGCAGCCAAGATGGGCCGGGGGGGCCGGGGAATGAGCAGTTCTTC.

The V call is TRBV27, the J call TRBJ2-1; 9 bases are a match to TRBD2. V lost 7 bases to trimming and J lost 4 bases; unmatched junction nucleotides: 8. This CDR3 is built from 15 residues. Germline V gene sequence: CDR1 MNHEY, CDR2 SMNVEV (reference sequence). In DNA form, the CDR3 reads TGTGCCAGCAAAATAGGGGCGGGGGGGTACAATGAGCAGTTCTTC. Protein product: CASKIGAGGYNEQFF.

The CDR3 sequence is CASSPPLTGNYEQYF. Written as DNA, the CDR3 is TGTGCCAGCTCACCACCATTGACAGGAAACTACGAGCAGTACTTC. This rearrangement joins TRBV18 to TRBJ2-7; D is perhaps TRBD1 (6 bases). The CDR3 has 15 amino acids. V lost 0 bases and J lost 3, with 12 bases in between. Germline V gene sequence: CDR1 KGHSH, CDR2 LQKENI.

A single count supports this clone. The chain is built from TRBV9 and TRBJ1-1, with 12 bases aligning to TRBD1. The CDR3 sequence is 16 residues long. Germline assignment: CDR1 SGDLS and CDR2 YYNGEE. V gave up 4 bases and J gave up 0 bases; unmatched junction bases: 4. CDR3 sequence (DNA): TGTGCCAGCAGCTTTGGGACAGGGGGCTTGAACACTGAAGCTTTCTTT. Translation: CASSFGTGGLNTEAFF. The whole variable domain, filled in from reference TRBV9 and TRBJ1-1, reads DSGVTQTPKHLITATGQRVTLRCSPRSGDLSVYWYQQSLDQGLQFLIQYYNGEERAKGNILERFSAQQFPDLHSELNLSSLELGDSALYFCASSFGTGGLNTEAFFGQGTRLTVV.

The chain carries TRBV5-1 and TRBJ1-1, with TRBD1 matching over 7 bases. This CDR3 has 13 amino acids. Per germline, CDR1 SGHRS and CDR2 YFSETQ. V dropped 7 bases and J dropped 5; count of bases not matched to a gene: 8. The CDR3 here is CASALQGRTEAFF. In nucleotides, the CDR3 is TGCGCCAGCGCCTTACAGGGGAGGACTGAAGCTTTCTTT. Supplemented by reference TRBV5-1 and TRBJ1-1, the full variable domain reads KAGVTQTPRYLIKTRGQQVTLSCSPISGHRSVSWYQQTPGQGLQFLFEYFSETQRNKGNFPGRFSGRQFSNSRSEMNVSTLELGDSALYLCASALQGRTEAFFGQGTRLTVV.

This clone was detected only a few times. This rearrangement joins TRBV13 to TRBJ2-7, with 10 bases lining up with TRBD1. Germline values: CDR1 PRHDT, CDR2 FYEKMQ (reference sequence). The CDR3 is 16 amino acids. J was trimmed by 6 bases and V by 2 bases; bases with no gene match: 10. The CDR3 DNA is TGTGCCAGCAGCTTATTAATAGGGACAGGGGCTGGCGAGCAGTACTTC. The encoded protein is CASSLLIGTGAGEQYF.

This clone appeared once. This chain links TRBV7-2 with TRBJ2-5, with 12 bases matching TRBD2. J was trimmed by 4 bases and V by 5 bases; bases with no gene match: 5. The CDR3 loop spans 15 amino acids. The germline V gene encodes CDR1 SGHTA and CDR2 FQGNSA. The CDR3 DNA is TGTGCCAGCAGCCGACTAGCGGGGGTAGGAGAGACCCAGTACTTC. It encodes CASSRLAGVGETQYF.

The rearrangement joins TRBV4-2 to TRBJ2-2; 7 nucleotides match TRBD1. This CDR3 is built from 15 residues. Trimming cost V 0 bases and J 4 bases; bases outside gene matches: 2. The germline V gene has CDR1 LGHNA and CDR2 YNFKEQ. The CDR3, as DNA: TGTGCCAGCAGCCAAGAGGGGACAGCCACCGGGGAGCTGTTTTTT. Its translation is CASSQEGTATGELFF.

This clone is a singleton in its sample. The gene calls are TRBV9 and TRBJ2-2; D may be TRBD2 (5 bases). Germline V CDR1 and CDR2: SGDLS, YYNGEE. The germline V and J ends were trimmed by 2 bases and 4 bases, with 6 bases remaining between them. The CDR3 is 13 residues long. DNA for the CDR3: TGTGCCAGCAGCGTTGGAGGCACCGGGGAGCTGTTTTTT. As protein: CASSVGGTGELFF.

V gene TRBV5-1 combines with J gene TRBJ1-4; the match to TRBD1 covers 9 bases. Trimming took 0 bases from V and 5 from J; bases not matched to a gene: 2. Germline CDR1 SGHRS, CDR2 YFSETQ. The CDR3 spans 15 residues. The CDR3 DNA is TGCGCCAGCAGCTTGGCCGGGACAGGGAATGAAAAACTGTTTTTT. Translating gives CASSLAGTGNEKLFF.

The chain recombines TRBV10-1 with TRBJ2-1, with 10 bases lining up with TRBD1. Germline values: CDR1 WNHNN, CDR2 SYGVQD (reference sequence). Losses at the gene ends were 7 bases for V and 7 bases for J; bases not matched to a gene: 10. The CDR3 extends over 15 amino acids. The CDR3 region is CASNPGQGSNNEQFF. DNA of the CDR3: TGCGCCAGCAACCCGGGACAGGGGTCGAATAATGAGCAGTTCTTC.

CDR3 protein: CAWGRQATGELFF. CDR3 bases: TGTGCCTGGGGTCGACAGGCCACCGGGGAGCTGTTTTTT. V gene TRBV30 combines with J gene TRBJ2-2; possible D gene TRBD1, 6 bases. Between the trimmed V and J ends, which lost 5 bases and 4 bases, there was a span of 11 bases. Germline CDR1 GTSNPN, CDR2 SVGIG (reference sequence). The CDR3 has 13 residues.